This T cell receptor beta chain was identified during a study of T cells expressing NK-cell markers. Study information: It was from sorted CD3+CD56+NKG2C+, CD3+CD56+NKG2C- and CD3+CD56-NKG2C+ T cells that TCR beta repertoires came. Study-level findings and limits: The CD3+CD56-NKG2C+ fraction of several donors was also led by these clonotypes. Dominant NKG2C+ clonotypes made up about 1.0-8% of CD8+ T cells in six donors.

CDR1 and CDR2 from the germline V gene are SGHTA and FQGNSA. The CDR3 sequence is 15 residues long. As to this clonotype: The antigen is not known.

5'RACE template switching with UMIs produced the TCR beta cDNA. TCRdb reworked the 5' RACE reads into one entry per CDR3 protein, no DNA. This listing includes 250,000 to 300,000 distinct CDR3 sequences. The sequencing sample was made of blood T cells: a sorted CD56 or NKG2C T cell subset, CD4+ or CD8+ T cells, or bulk PBMC T cells (not recorded which). This rearrangement joins TRBV7-2 to TRBJ1-2; TCRdb proposes TRBD1, but this gene call is untestable without DNA. The sequence was obtained from a man between 18 and 35 years old in good health. CDR3 amino acids: CASSFMSPVGYGYTF. The full variable domain, completed using reference TRBV7-2 and TRBJ1-2, is GAGVSQSPSNKVTEKGKDVELRCDPISGHTALYWYRQSLGQGLEFLIYFQGNSAPDKSGLPSDRFSAERTGGSVSTLTIQRTQQEDSAVYLCASSFMSPVGYGYTFGSGTRLTVV.